These 25 T cell receptor beta chains originate from one sample sequenced in a study of OX40 agonist ivuxolimab in advanced cancers. Profiled with immunoSEQ multiplex PCR; TCRdb holds only in-frame clones, not every one. This table has about 80,000 clones, about 92% appearing once. This sample comprised CD4+ or CD8+ T cells sorted from blood, obtained in a trial of the OX40 agonist ivuxolimab. The receptors come from an adult with an advanced solid tumor such as melanoma, head and neck, liver or kidney cancer.

The gene calls are TRBV19 and TRBJ1-5; 8 bases line up with TRBD1. This CDR3 comprises 17 residues. CDR1 is LNHDA and CDR2 is SQIVND in the germline V gene (reference sequence). V gave up 7 bases and J gave up 2 bases; unmatched junction bases: 13. CDR3 in amino acids: CASTPRQGKVGNQPQHF. CDR3 DNA: TGTGCCAGTACCCCTCGACAGGGGAAGGTCGGCAATCAGCCCCAGCATTTT.

The chain uses TRBV6-4 and TRBJ1-6; D is undetermined. From germline, CDR1 is MRHNA and CDR2 SNTAGT. The CDR3 runs to 15 residues. The ends were cut back, 4 bases at V and 6 bases at J, with 13 bases in the middle. The CDR3 region has the DNA TGTGCCAGCAGTGCCTACGGGTCGTTTAATTCACCCCTCCACTTT. Its protein product is CASSAYGSFNSPLHF.

This sequence joins TRBV19 and TRBJ2-6; the match to TRBD2 covers 7 bases. The germline V gene encodes CDR1 LNHDA and CDR2 SQIVND (reference sequence). V lost 2 bases and J lost 0; bases outside the gene matches: 10. The CDR3 runs 19 residues. The CDR3 is CASSIILAGLGSGANVLTF. The DNA for the CDR3 is TGTGCCAGTAGTATAATCTTAGCGGGCCTCGGCTCTGGGGCCAACGTCCTGACTTTC.

This clone has a single count. V gene TRBV15 combines with J gene TRBJ2-7, with a possible D match to TRBD2 (5 bases). The CDR3 contains 15 residues. Looked up from germline, CDR1 is LNHNV and CDR2 is YYDKDF (reference sequence). Trimming took 0 bases from V and 2 from J, leaving 11 bases between them. CDR3 loop: CATSRELGLTYEQYF. The DNA for the CDR3 is TGTGCCACCAGCAGAGAATTAGGACTTACCTACGAGCAGTACTTC.

The chain recombines TRBV5-1 with TRBJ2-5, with TRBD2 matching over 8 bases. Germline trimming cut 5 bases from V and 4 bases from J; bases unmatched to any gene: 22. Per germline, CDR1 SGHRS and CDR2 YFSETQ. This CDR3 is 19 amino acids long. CDR3 coding DNA: TGCGCCAGCAGGTCCTCGGGTAGGGGAGCGGGAGTAGGTCGAGAGACCCAGTACTTC. Translation gives CASRSSGRGAGVGRETQYF.

Details on this clone: This sample also contains other DNA sequences that code for the same CDR3. The chain combines TRBV5-1 with TRBJ2-7; D unclear. The germline V and J ends were trimmed by 2 bases and 0 bases, with 9 bases remaining between them. Per germline, CDR1 SGHRS and CDR2 YFSETQ. The CDR3 has 14 residues. Written as DNA, the CDR3 is TGCGCCAGCAGCTTTCTGGCTAACTCCTACGAGCAGTACTTC. Translating it yields CASSFLANSYEQYF.

The J gene is TRBJ2-5, the V gene TRBV19; TRBD2 might be the D (7 bases). This CDR3 region has 15 residues. Trimming shortened V by 6 bases and J by 5 bases, and 19 bases separated the two germline ends. CDR1 is LNHDA, CDR2 SQIVND, per germline (reference sequence). The CDR3 is CASRASRGAGETQYF. The CDR3 DNA reads TGTGCCAGTAGAGCAAGTCGGGGGGCTGGGGAGACCCAGTACTTC.

This chain links TRBV29-1 with TRBJ1-2; 8 bases align to TRBD1. The CDR3 is 12 amino acids. V shed 3 bases and J 6 bases; nucleotides not matched to a gene: 3. The germline V gene has CDR1 SQVTM and CDR2 ANQGSEA. The CDR3 region has the DNA TGCAGCGTTGAGGGGACAGGTGATGGCTACACCTTC. This sequence encodes CSVEGTGDGYTF.

Points on this clone: A read error may be the cause here, since a much bigger clone is one base away. The rearrangement links TRBV30 to TRBJ1-5; 7 bases match TRBD1. This CDR3 is 16 amino acids long. The germline V gene encodes CDR1 GTSNPN and CDR2 SVGIG (reference sequence). The CDR3 DNA is TGTGCCTGGAGTGTACAGGGGCGGGATAGCAATCGGCCCCAGCATTTT. Translating gives CAWSVQGRDSNRPQHF.

V is TRBV14 and J is TRBJ2-1; 10 bases line up with TRBD2. V was clipped by 1 base and J by 9 bases; unmatched bases: 6. Germline CDR1 reads SGHDN; CDR2 reads FVKESK. The CDR3 is 15 residues long. As DNA, the CDR3 is TGTGCCAGCAGCCAAGCAGCGGGGGGGCCCAGTGAGCAGTTCTTC. It yields the protein CASSQAAGGPSEQFF.

The rearrangement joins TRBV6-1 to TRBJ1-5; D gene unclear. The V gene's germline CDR1 is MNHNS and CDR2 SASEGT. The CDR3 covers 13 residues. V was trimmed by 8 bases and J by 2 bases, leaving 10 bases between them. The CDR3 nucleotides are TGTGCCAGCGACCTGGTCGGCAATCAGCCCCAGCATTTT. Amino acids: CASDLVGNQPQHF.

The V gene is TRBV19, the J gene TRBJ1-2, with D possibly being TRBD1 (5 bases). The V and J ends lost 3 bases and 6 bases respectively, with 14 bases between them. The germline CDR1 and CDR2 sequences are LNHDA and SQIVND (reference sequence). The CDR3 loop spans 14 amino acids. The CDR3 loop reads CASSIWGVADGYTF. The DNA for the CDR3 is TGTGCCAGTAGTATTTGGGGGGTTGCGGATGGCTACACCTTC.

CDR3 amino acids: CASSAGPISYEQYF. Here the CDR3 DNA reads TGTGCCAGCAGCGCCGGGCCCATCTCCTACGAGCAGTACTTC. The chain employs TRBV9 and TRBJ2-7; D is ambiguous. This CDR3 comprises 14 residues. Germline lookup yields CDR1 SGDLS and CDR2 YYNGEE. V shed 3 bases and J shed 0 bases, with 10 bases lying between them.

This chain uses TRBV27 with TRBJ1-2, with TRBD1 matching 7 bases. The junction had 8 bases not matched to a gene; V was cut back by 5 bases and J by 8 bases. In germline, CDR1 is MNHEY, CDR2 SMNVEV (reference sequence). This CDR3 comprises 13 residues. The CDR3 is CASSKDRTGGYTF. In nucleotides, the CDR3 is TGTGCCAGCAGTAAGGACAGGACAGGCGGCTACACCTTC.

The chain carries TRBV10-2 and TRBJ2-1, with D possibly being TRBD2 (5 bases). The CDR3 consists of 14 residues. Between the trimmed V and J ends, which lost 8 bases and 0 bases, there was a span of 11 bases. Per the germline V gene, CDR1 is WSHSY and CDR2 is SAAADI. The CDR3 loop is CASSGLSSYNEQFF. Here the CDR3 DNA reads TGCGCCAGCTCTGGACTTAGCTCCTACAATGAGCAGTTCTTC.

V and J are TRBV18 and TRBJ2-1, with D possibly TRBD2 on 6 matching bases. The CDR3 spans 15 residues. The germline V gene has CDR1 KGHSH and CDR2 LQKENI. Trimming pared 5 bases from V and 4 bases from J, leaving 15 bases between. The CDR3 protein is CASSGGGGKYNEQFF. The CDR3 DNA sequence: TGTGCCAGCTCAGGTGGTGGAGGGAAATACAATGAGCAGTTCTTC. The entire variable domain, with the rest obtained from reference TRBV18 and TRBJ2-1, is as follows: NAGVMQNPRHLVRRRGQEARLRCSPMKGHSHVYWYRQLPEEGLKFMVYLQKENIIDESGMPKERFSAEFPKEGPSILRIQQVVRGDSAAYFCASSGGGGKYNEQFFGPGTRLTVL.

The chain couples TRBV7-3 to TRBJ2-5; D remains unclear. This CDR3 region has 14 residues. Germline CDR1 and CDR2: SGHTA and FQGTGA. The V gene lost 3 bases and the J gene lost 1 base, with 9 bases spanning the gap. The CDR3 loop reads CASSLMGGQETQYF. As DNA, the CDR3 is TGTGCCAGCAGCTTGATGGGCGGCCAAGAGACCCAGTACTTC. Looking up the rest from reference TRBV7-3 and TRBJ2-5 gives the full variable domain: GAGVSQTPSNKVTEKGKYVELRCDPISGHTALYWYRQSLGQGPEFLIYFQGTGAADDSGLPNDRFFAVRPEGSVSTLKIQRTERGDSAVYLCASSLMGGQETQYFGPGTRLLVL.

The chain carries TRBV10-2 and TRBJ1-6; 8 bases fit TRBD1. V lost 7 bases, J lost 12 bases, and 14 bases stayed unmatched. Germline V lookup: CDR1 WSHSY, CDR2 SAAADI. This CDR3 contains 15 residues. CDR3 loop: CASIGLGQGGKPLHF. In DNA, the CDR3 is TGCGCCAGCATAGGGCTCGGACAGGGTGGAAAACCCCTCCACTTT.

The chain uses TRBV7-2 and TRBJ2-3, with 14 bases fitting TRBD2. The germline CDR1 and CDR2 sequences are SGHTA and FQGNSA. V dropped 5 bases and J dropped 5; count of bases not matched to a gene: 9. The CDR3 totals 17 residues. The DNA of the CDR3 is TGTGCCAGCAGCGCCCGAGGACTAGCGGGGGGAGGAGATACGCAGTATTTT. Translation gives CASSARGLAGGGDTQYF. Using reference TRBV7-2 and TRBJ2-3 for the parts outside the CDR3, the full variable domain is GAGVSQSPSNKVTEKGKDVELRCDPISGHTALYWYRQSLGQGLEFLIYFQGNSAPDKSGLPSDRFSAERTGGSVSTLTIQRTQQEDSAVYLCASSARGLAGGGDTQYFGPGTRLTVL.

The rearrangement uses TRBV20-1 and TRBJ1-5, with a weak D call TRBD1 (5 bases). V lost 2 bases to trimming and J lost 11 bases, with 10 bases between them. From germline, CDR1 is DFQATT and CDR2 SNEGSKA (reference sequence). This CDR3 is 11 amino acids long. The CDR3 bases are TGCAGTGCTAGACGGGGGATGGCCCAGCATTTT. Amino acid sequence: CSARRGMAQHF.

This chain uses TRBV11-2 with TRBJ2-3; 8 positions agree with TRBD2. The CDR3 runs 17 residues. V lost 5 bases, J lost 0 bases, and 10 bases stayed unmatched. Germline V gives CDR1 SGHAT, CDR2 FQNNGV. DNA of the CDR3: TGTGCCAGCAGCGGGCGGGGACTAGTCATTAGCACAGATACGCAGTATTTT. It is translated as CASSGRGLVISTDTQYF.

In this sample, this clone turned up a few times. The rearrangement links TRBV18 to TRBJ1-4; TRBD1 matches at 8 bases. With V trimmed by 2 bases and J by 7 bases, 6 bases remained unmatched. This CDR3 contains 15 residues. CDR1 and CDR2 from the germline V gene are KGHSH and LQKENI. The CDR3 here is CASSPSQGAGEKLFF. The DNA for the CDR3 is TGTGCCAGCTCACCATCCCAGGGGGCAGGTGAAAAACTGTTTTTT.

The chain combines TRBV7-9 with TRBJ1-3; 7 bases map to TRBD1. The ends lost 3 bases at V and 0 bases at J; junction bases unmatched: 5. The germline CDR1 and CDR2 sequences are SEHNR and FQNEAQ (reference sequence). The CDR3 spans 16 residues. The CDR3 spells CASSLARDSSGNTIYF. The CDR3 DNA reads as TGTGCCAGCAGCTTGGCCCGGGACAGCTCTGGAAACACCATATATTTT.

This chain links TRBV16 with TRBJ1-1; D is ambiguous. The ends were cut back, 0 bases at V and 6 bases at J, with 8 bases in the middle. This CDR3 is 13 amino acids long. CDR1 is KGHSY and CDR2 is FQNENV in the germline V gene. DNA for the CDR3: TGTGCCAGCAGCCAATCATGGCGAGCTGAAGCTTTCTTT. Protein product: CASSQSWRAEAFF.

V usage is TRBV18 and J usage is TRBJ2-1, with 7 bases aligning to TRBD1. V shed 4 bases, J shed 8 bases, and the junction held 5 bases outside the gene matches. The CDR3 contains 13 residues. In germline, CDR1 is KGHSH, CDR2 LQKENI. CDR3 amino acids: CASSRDRVDEQFF. CDR3 in DNA: TGTGCCAGCTCACGAGACAGGGTCGATGAGCAGTTCTTC.